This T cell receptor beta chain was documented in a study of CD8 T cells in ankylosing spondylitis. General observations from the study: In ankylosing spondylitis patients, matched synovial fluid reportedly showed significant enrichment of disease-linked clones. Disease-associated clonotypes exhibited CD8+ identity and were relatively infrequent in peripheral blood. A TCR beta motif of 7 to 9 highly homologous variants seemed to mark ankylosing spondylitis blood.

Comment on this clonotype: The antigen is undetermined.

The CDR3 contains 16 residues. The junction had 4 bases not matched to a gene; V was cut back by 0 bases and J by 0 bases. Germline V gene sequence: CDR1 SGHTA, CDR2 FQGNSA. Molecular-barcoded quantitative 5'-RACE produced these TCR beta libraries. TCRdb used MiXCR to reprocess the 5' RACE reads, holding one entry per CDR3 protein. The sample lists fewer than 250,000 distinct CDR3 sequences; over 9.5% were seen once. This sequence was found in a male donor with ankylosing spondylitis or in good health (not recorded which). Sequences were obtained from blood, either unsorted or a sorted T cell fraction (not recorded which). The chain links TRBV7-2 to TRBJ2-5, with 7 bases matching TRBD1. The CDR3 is CASSLARGRYQETQYF. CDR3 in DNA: TGTGCCAGCAGCTTAGCGAGGGGGCGGTACCAAGAGACCCAGTACTTC.